Listed below are T cell receptor beta chains from one sample, sequenced in a study of response to subunit inactivated influenza vaccine. MiXCR, applied by TCRdb to the RT-PCR reads, yields one record per CDR3 protein. The repertoire holds 650,000 to 800,000 distinct CDR3 sequences, with about 18% as singletons. Sequenced here: PBMCs from blood, sampled 5 to 6 days after vaccination. The origin of the receptors is a man aged 50 to 60 who received an inactivated influenza vaccine. CDR3s leave out the opening cysteine and the closing phenylalanine or tryptophan.

>TRBJ2-1|TRBV7-6
ASSLKAGTANYNEQF
>TRBJ2-3|TRBV12-3/TRBV12-4
ASTPAPSTQY
>TRBJ2-3|TRBV10-1
ASSLDRQSTDTQY
>TRBJ2-7|TRBV20-1
SATLRGPGEQY
>TRBJ2-1|TRBV12-3/TRBV12-4
ASSRTGGGQNEQF
>TRBJ2-1|TRBV29-1
SYKSSYNEQF
>TRBJ2-3|TRBV29-1
STGGGRAADTQY
>TRBJ2-7|TRBV20-1
SAHGPRDSYEQY
>TRBJ2-3|TRBV5-1
ASSLQLTTSTDTQY
>TRBJ2-7|TRBV7-2
ASSLGRLGTTYEQY
>TRBJ2-7|TRBV5-8
ASSSRDSLSYEQY
>TRBJ2-1|TRBV12-3/TRBV12-4
ASRASGRGDEQF
>TRBJ1-5|TRBV28
ASSLRRAVYNQPQH
>TRBJ2-2|TRBV4-3
ASSQDRQLGGELF
>TRBJ2-4|TRBV29-1
SVEPLAVGAKNIQY
>TRBJ2-1|TRBV20-1
SARPGGPVNEQF
>TRBJ2-2|TRBV20-1
SATPRDRGTGELF
>TRBJ2-7|TRBV29-1
SVGTPTQNEQY
>TRBJ2-2|TRBV6-2/TRBV6-3
ASSYTGGVTGELF
>TRBJ2-5|TRBV7-9
ASSLGAGTEQETQY
>TRBJ2-1|TRBV25-1
ASSEDWGFDNEQF
>TRBJ1-3|TRBV28
ASSITGTAHSGNTIY
>TRBJ2-1|TRBV6-2/TRBV6-3
ASREASGRDQQF
>TRBJ2-7|TRBV25-1
ASSEFGSYSYEQY
>TRBJ1-4|TRBV7-2
ASSSTLEGRKLF
>TRBJ2-7|TRBV24-1
ATSDSSRVGTYEQY
>TRBJ2-3|TRBV4-3
ASSQGLVIVDTQY
>TRBJ2-3|TRBV5-1
ASNPAGVGDTQY
>TRBJ2-5|TRBV20-1
SARMIAGVETQY